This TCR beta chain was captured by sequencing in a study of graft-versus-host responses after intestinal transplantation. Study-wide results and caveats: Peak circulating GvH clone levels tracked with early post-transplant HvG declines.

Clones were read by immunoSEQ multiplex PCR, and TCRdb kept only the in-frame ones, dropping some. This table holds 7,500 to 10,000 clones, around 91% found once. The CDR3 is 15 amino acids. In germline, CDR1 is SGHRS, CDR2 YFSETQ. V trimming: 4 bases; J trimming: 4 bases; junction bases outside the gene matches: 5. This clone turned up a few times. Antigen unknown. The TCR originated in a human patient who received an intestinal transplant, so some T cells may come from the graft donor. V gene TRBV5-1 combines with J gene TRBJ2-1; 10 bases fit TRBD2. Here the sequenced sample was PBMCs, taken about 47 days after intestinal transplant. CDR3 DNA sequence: TGCGCCAGCAGCAAGACTAGCGGGCTATACAATGAGCAGTTCTTC. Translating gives CASSKTSGLYNEQFF.